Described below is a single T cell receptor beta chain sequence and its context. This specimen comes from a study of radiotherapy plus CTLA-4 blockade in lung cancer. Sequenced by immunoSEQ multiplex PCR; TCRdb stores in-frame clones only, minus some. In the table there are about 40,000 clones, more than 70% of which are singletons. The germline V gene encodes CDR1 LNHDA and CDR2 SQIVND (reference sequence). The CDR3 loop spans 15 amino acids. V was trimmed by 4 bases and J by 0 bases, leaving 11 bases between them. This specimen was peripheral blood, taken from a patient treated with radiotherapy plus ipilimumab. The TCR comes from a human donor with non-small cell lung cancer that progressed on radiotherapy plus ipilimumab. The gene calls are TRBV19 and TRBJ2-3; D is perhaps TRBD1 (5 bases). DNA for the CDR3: TGTGCCAGTAGTAACAGGATTGCTAGCACAGATACGCAGTATTTT. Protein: CASSNRIASTDTQYF.